This T cell receptor beta chain derives from a study of cytomegalovirus exposure and HLA in healthy donors. This CDR3 comprises 16 residues. Trimming at V came to 4 bases and at J to 0 bases, leaving 6 bases not matched to a gene. In germline, CDR1 is SGHRS, CDR2 YFSETQ. PCR employed 60 Vbeta and 13 Jbeta primers. The repertoire was sequenced with immunoSEQ multiplex PCR; TCRdb's copy has only in-frame clones and lacks some. The table lists some 160,000 clones, around four fifths of them singletons. Sequenced input: PBMCs. The chain links TRBV5-1 to TRBJ2-1; 8 positions match TRBD1. This receptor was obtained from a young man in good health and CMV-seronegative. The CDR3 bases are TGCGCCAGCAGCCCGGACAGGGCGAACTCCTACAATGAGCAGTTCTTC. This sequence encodes CASSPDRANSYNEQFF.